This passage covers 29 T cell receptor beta chains from one sample sequenced in a study of identical twins. TCRdb re-analysed the 5' RACE reads in MiXCR, keeping a single row per CDR3 protein. The repertoire has about 300,000 distinct CDR3 sequences, approximately 13% of them found once; the top ten carry just over 7%. These data were likewise used in another study, on yellow fever vaccine responses in identical twins.

Sequenced input: CD8+ T cells sorted from blood. These receptors were taken from a woman aged 18-29 years in good health.

The genes are TRBV11-3 and TRBJ2-7, with TRBD2 identical over 14 bases. Germline V gene data show CDR1 as SGHNT and CDR2 as YENEEA. The length of the CDR3 is 19 residues. V dropped 3 bases and J dropped 3; count of bases not matched to a gene: 13. The CDR3 DNA reads as TGTGCCAGCAGCTTGACCCTCGGGACTAGCGGGAGATCACTCTACGAGCAGTACTTC. It translates to CASSLTLGTSGRSLYEQYF.

In its sample, this clonotype was seen a few times. The chain carries TRBV7-9 and TRBJ1-1; the match to TRBD1 covers 10 bases. Trimming cost V 3 bases and J 7 bases; bases outside gene matches: 11. The CDR3 runs 16 residues. Germline-derived CDR1 and CDR2 are SEHNR and FQNEAQ (reference sequence). CDR3 protein: CASSLGPGQGSYEAFF. In DNA, the CDR3 is TGTGCCAGCAGCTTGGGACCGGGACAGGGGTCTTATGAAGCTTTCTTT.

In this sample, this clonotype turned up many times. CDR3 nucleotide sequence: TGTGCCAGCAGTTTCACTAGCGGGAGCCAAGAGACCCAGTACTTC. As protein: CASSFTSGSQETQYF. The chain employs TRBV12-3 or TRBV12-4 and TRBJ2-5; 11 bases match TRBD2. Trimming at V came to 3 bases and at J to 1 base, leaving 1 base not matched to a gene. The CDR3 has 15 residues.

The chain has TRBV12-3 or TRBV12-4 and TRBJ1-6, with TRBD1 as a possible D gene (6 bases). This CDR3 comprises 14 residues. The V gene lost 1 base and the J gene lost 14 bases, with 15 bases spanning the gap. Here the CDR3 reads CASSLGGHVDALHF. CDR3 sequence (DNA): TGTGCCAGCAGTTTAGGGGGACACGTTGATGCCCTCCACTTT.

The chain carries TRBV2 and TRBJ2-5; TRBD1 is a possible D gene (5 bases). The germline V and J ends were trimmed by 11 bases and 4 bases, with 11 bases remaining between them. The CDR3 sequence is 11 residues long. Germline loops: CDR1 SNHLY, CDR2 FYNNEI. CDR3 DNA sequence: TGTGCCTCCCTTAGGGGAGAGACCCAGTACTTC. It encodes CASLRGETQYF.

The rearrangement links TRBV7-9 to TRBJ2-1; D remains unclear. V shed 5 bases and J shed 7 bases, with 9 bases lying between them. In germline, CDR1 is SEHNR, CDR2 FQNEAQ (reference sequence). The CDR3 consists of 12 residues. CDR3 DNA sequence: TGTGCCAGCAGCCCTAACAGAAATGAGCAGTTCTTC. Its protein product is CASSPNRNEQFF.

The table lists this clonotype with a few counts. The chain carries TRBV15 and TRBJ2-1, with D tentatively TRBD2 (5 bases). The V gene's germline CDR1 is LNHNV and CDR2 YYDKDF (reference sequence). The CDR3 totals 15 residues. V lost 0 bases and J 6 bases, leaving 12 bases between the germline ends. The CDR3 spells CATSRDRLAGNEQFF. CDR3 bases: TGTGCCACCAGCAGAGATCGCCTAGCCGGCAATGAGCAGTTCTTC.

This clonotype appeared a few times. This chain connects TRBV12-3 or TRBV12-4 to TRBJ1-1, with 7 bases fitting TRBD1. With 4 bases clipped from V and 10 bases from J, the junction kept 6 bases outside the gene matches. The CDR3 has 12 amino acids. The CDR3 here is CASSSTGAAAFF. The CDR3 nucleotides read TGTGCCAGCAGTTCCACAGGGGCGGCAGCTTTCTTT.

The sample holds many counts of this clonotype. CDR3 residues: CASSGVTESYEQYF. The CDR3 DNA is TGTGCCAGCAGTGGGGTGACAGAATCCTACGAGCAGTACTTC. This chain joins TRBV25-1 and TRBJ2-7, with a weak D call TRBD1 (5 bases). The CDR3 covers 14 residues. Germline-derived CDR1 and CDR2 are MGHDK and SYGVNS. V lost 4 bases to trimming and J lost 1 base, with 11 bases between them.

This chain uses TRBV10-3 with TRBJ1-1, with a tentative D call TRBD1 (6 bases). Trimming left V 3 bases short and J 3 bases short, with 11 bases between. This CDR3 is 14 amino acids long. Germline V gene sequence: CDR1 ENHRY, CDR2 SYGVKD. The CDR3 sequence is CAISDPAGDTEAFF. The CDR3 bases are TGTGCCATCAGTGACCCCGCAGGGGACACTGAAGCTTTCTTT.

This clonotype has just a few counts. The chain links TRBV5-1 to TRBJ2-1; D possibly matches TRBD1 or TRBD2 (5 bases each). Per germline, CDR1 SGHRS and CDR2 YFSETQ. The CDR3 covers 15 residues. With 1 base removed from V and 8 bases from J, the gap between germline ends came to 16 bases. The DNA for the CDR3 is TGCGCCAGCAGCTTGTTGGGGGAGCAGGTCGATGAGCAGTTCTTC. Translated, it gives CASSLLGEQVDEQFF. The full variable domain, with the rest looked up from reference TRBV5-1 and TRBJ2-1, is KAGVTQTPRYLIKTRGQQVTLSCSPISGHRSVSWYQQTPGQGLQFLFEYFSETQRNKGNFPGRFSGRQFSNSRSEMNVSTLELGDSALYLCASSLLGEQVDEQFFGPGTRLTVL.

This clonotype was observed a few times. The V gene is TRBV20-1, the J gene TRBJ2-7; 8 nucleotides align to TRBD2. Losses at the gene ends were 0 bases for V and 3 bases for J; bases not matched to a gene: 7. There are 15 residues in the CDR3. CDR1 is DFQATT, CDR2 SNEGSKA, per germline (reference sequence). CDR3 DNA sequence: TGCAGTGCTAGAGATAGCGGGAAACCAGACTACGAGCAGTACTTC. It translates to CSARDSGKPDYEQYF.

The table lists this clonotype with a few counts. The chain joins TRBV5-5 to TRBJ1-2; D not certain. CDR1 and CDR2 (germline): SGHKS, YYEKEE (reference sequence). Trimming took 1 base from V and 4 from J, leaving 8 bases between them. The CDR3 is 13 amino acids. The CDR3 nucleotides are TGTGCCAGCAGCTTGCGGCAGTCCTATGGCTACACCTTC. Translation gives CASSLRQSYGYTF.

This clonotype was observed a handful of times. The rearrangement uses TRBV5-6 and TRBJ2-7; 8 nucleotides match TRBD1. Germline V gene data show CDR1 as SGHDT and CDR2 as YYEEEE. V was clipped by 4 bases and J by 2 bases; unmatched bases: 8. The CDR3 covers 15 residues. The CDR3 loop reads CASSPRTGLTYEQYF. CDR3 bases: TGTGCCAGCAGCCCCAGGACAGGGCTAACCTACGAGCAGTACTTC.

This clonotype occurred a few times. The chain joins TRBV6-6 to TRBJ2-1; perhaps TRBD2 as D (5 bases). Deletions cut 2 bases from V and 6 bases from J, with 8 bases between. Germline lookup yields CDR1 MNHNY and CDR2 SVGAGI (reference sequence). This CDR3 contains 13 residues. The CDR3 sequence is CASSYGRGNEQFF. The CDR3 nucleotides are TGTGCCAGCAGTTACGGCCGGGGCAATGAGCAGTTCTTC.

There are a few counts of this clonotype. The CDR3 loop reads CASSPGGGLPLISYNEQFF. In DNA, the CDR3 is TGTGCCAGCAGCCCGGGGGGAGGTCTCCCCCTTATCTCCTACAATGAGCAGTTCTTC. This chain uses TRBV7-3 with TRBJ2-1; 7 bases are a match to TRBD2. Germline CDR1 reads SGHTA; CDR2 reads FQGTGA. The CDR3 is 19 residues long. The V segment lost 5 bases and the J segment 0 bases; nucleotides outside the gene matches: 16.

The V and J genes are TRBV7-9 and TRBJ1-2; the D gene is possibly TRBD1 (5 bases). From germline, CDR1 is SEHNR and CDR2 FQNEAQ (reference sequence). The V and J ends lost 0 bases and 3 bases respectively, with 5 bases between them. The CDR3 is 13 amino acids. CDR3: CASSLAQDYGYTF. The DNA for the CDR3 is TGTGCCAGCAGCTTAGCACAGGACTATGGCTACACCTTC.

This chain connects TRBV7-8 to TRBJ1-6; no clear D gene. V was clipped by 1 base and J by 8 bases, with 15 bases between them. The CDR3 covers 16 residues. Germline CDR1 is SGHVS and CDR2 is FQNEAQ. In DNA form, the CDR3 reads TGTGCCAGCAGCTTAGGGACGCGGAGTAGAGATTCACCCCTCCACTTT. It codes for CASSLGTRSRDSPLHF.

This clonotype was found a few times. The rearrangement uses TRBV24-1 and TRBJ2-5; 10 nucleotides align to TRBD2. The V gene's germline CDR1 is KGHDR and CDR2 SFDVKD. V trimming: 4 bases; J trimming: 5 bases; junction bases outside the gene matches: 3. This CDR3 spans 14 amino acids. CDR3 protein: CATSDLAGDETQYF. The CDR3 nucleotides read TGTGCCACCAGTGACCTAGCGGGAGATGAGACCCAGTACTTC.

This clonotype was found many times. The V gene is TRBV12-3 or TRBV12-4, the J gene TRBJ1-1; possibly TRBD1 for D (5 bases). Trimming left V 6 bases short and J 12 bases short, with 17 bases between. The CDR3 length is 12 residues. The CDR3, as DNA: TGTGCCAGCAGGGGGGACCCGACTGGAACTTTCTTT. Residues: CASRGDPTGTFF.

This clonotype was seen ten or more times. DNA of the CDR3: TGCAGCGTTGAAGGAAAACAGGGGGGGGGCTACGAGCAGTACTTC. It codes for CSVEGKQGGGYEQYF. This chain joins TRBV29-1 and TRBJ2-7, with a possible D match to TRBD1 (8 bases). Looked up from germline, CDR1 is SQVTM and CDR2 is ANQGSEA. V was trimmed by 1 base and J by 3 bases, leaving 16 bases between them. There are 15 residues in the CDR3.

The chain links TRBV27 to TRBJ2-1; 7 positions agree with TRBD2. Germline loops: CDR1 MNHEY, CDR2 SMNVEV (reference sequence). The CDR3 has 15 amino acids. The J segment lost 9 bases and the V segment lost 5 bases, leaving 13 bases of the junction unmatched. The CDR3 protein is CASSPSRTSIVEQFF. The CDR3 DNA sequence: TGTGCCAGCAGTCCTAGTAGGACTAGTATTGTTGAGCAGTTCTTC.

The chain uses TRBV20-1 and TRBJ2-1, with 11 nucleotides matching TRBD2. V was pared by 5 bases and J by 6 bases, with 6 bases of the junction left unmatched. The CDR3 contains 14 residues. Germline lookup yields CDR1 DFQATT and CDR2 SNEGSKA (reference sequence). The CDR3: CSAEGTSGRNEQFF. The CDR3, as DNA: TGCAGTGCTGAAGGGACTAGCGGACGCAATGAGCAGTTCTTC.

This clonotype was detected only a few times. V is TRBV28 and J is TRBJ1-2, with TRBD1 matching 8 bases. CDR1 is MDHEN, CDR2 SYDVKM, per germline. V lost 8 bases and J lost 3; bases outside the gene matches: 11. The CDR3 sequence is 15 residues long. The CDR3 nucleotides read TGTGCCAGCGGCGATACAGGGGGATCATACTATGGCTACACCTTC. It translates to CASGDTGGSYYGYTF.

This clonotype was recorded many times. The J gene is TRBJ2-2, the V gene TRBV15; D is possibly TRBD2 (6 bases). Looked up from germline, CDR1 is LNHNV and CDR2 is YYDKDF (reference sequence). The CDR3 sequence is 17 residues long. V was pared by 1 base and J by 5 bases, with 17 bases between. The chain's CDR3 is CATSRGGEEFGTGELFF. Written as DNA, the CDR3 is TGTGCCACCAGCAGAGGGGGGGAGGAGTTTGGGACCGGGGAGCTGTTTTTT.

This clonotype was detected ten times or more. The rearrangement links TRBV12-3 or TRBV12-4 to TRBJ2-1; no clear D. V was clipped by 3 bases and J by 7 bases, with 10 bases between them. CDR3 size: 13 residues. CDR3 nucleotide sequence: TGTGCCAGCAGTTTTTCGGCGGAAAATGAGCAGTTCTTC. It yields the protein CASSFSAENEQFF.

This clonotype was counted a few times. The rearrangement joins TRBV12-3 or TRBV12-4 to TRBJ2-1; the match to TRBD2 covers 9 bases. The CDR3 spans 15 residues. The V gene end was trimmed by 6 bases and the J gene end by 5 bases; junction bases not matched to a gene: 8. The CDR3 reads CASSPPLAGDNEQFF. In DNA, the CDR3 is TGTGCCAGCAGCCCTCCGTTAGCGGGAGACAATGAGCAGTTCTTC.

This clonotype was observed a handful of times. The chain recombines TRBV21-1 with TRBJ2-7; the tabulated D call, TRBD2, remains unverified against the DNA. TRBV21-1 is reported as a pseudogene. The CDR3 length is 16 residues. The CDR3 loop reads CASNKARARELYEQYF. DNA for the CDR3: TGTGCCAGCAACAAGGCCCGGGCTAGGGAGCTCTACGAGCAGTACTTC.

Many counts were recorded for this clonotype. The chain uses TRBV12-3 or TRBV12-4 and TRBJ2-7; the D gene is possibly TRBD1 (6 bases). Trimming took 3 bases from V and 2 from J, leaving 11 bases between them. The CDR3 loop spans 14 amino acids. The CDR3 sequence: CASSFGGLTYEQYF. CDR3 coding DNA: TGTGCCAGCAGTTTTGGGGGCTTAACCTACGAGCAGTACTTC.